This T cell receptor beta chain derives from a study of EBV T-cell therapy then PD-1 blockade in nasopharyngeal carcinoma. Assay used: immunoSEQ multiplex PCR; TCRdb lists only in-frame clones, some missing. Of 24,000 or so clones listed, approximately 80% are singletons. The V segment lost 2 bases and the J segment 7 bases; nucleotides outside the gene matches: 4. The germline gives CDR1 MNHEY, CDR2 SVGAGI. This CDR3 contains 13 residues. This clone appeared a single time. Its antigen is not known. Treatment in this sample: AdE1-LMPpoly-expanded autologous EBV-specific T-cell therapy followed by anti-PD-1 nivolumab.

The chain joins TRBV6-5 to TRBJ1-1, with TRBD1 matching 7 bases. Sequencing was performed on CD8+ T cells from blood, taken at day 61 from a patient whose treatment included autologous EBV-specific T cells and nivolumab. The source is a man aged 40-49 years with nasopharyngeal carcinoma. The CDR3 bases are TGTGCCAGCAGTTACAGGGGGCGAGATGAAGCTTTCTTT. It codes for CASSYRGRDEAFF.